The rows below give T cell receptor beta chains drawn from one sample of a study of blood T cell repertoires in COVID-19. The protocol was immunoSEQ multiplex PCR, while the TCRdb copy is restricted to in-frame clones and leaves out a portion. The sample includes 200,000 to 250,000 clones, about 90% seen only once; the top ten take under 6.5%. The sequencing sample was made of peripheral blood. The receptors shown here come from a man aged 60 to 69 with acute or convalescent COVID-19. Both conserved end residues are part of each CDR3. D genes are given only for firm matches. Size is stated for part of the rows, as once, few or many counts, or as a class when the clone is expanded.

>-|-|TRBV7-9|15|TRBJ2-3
TGTGCCAGCAGCTTAGCCGGAGGGGACGGAGATACGCAGTATTTT
CASSLAGGDGDTQYF
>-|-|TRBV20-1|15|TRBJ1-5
TGCAGTGCTAGTATATCCAGGGCCCTAAATCAGCCCCAGCATTTT
CSASISRALNQPQHF
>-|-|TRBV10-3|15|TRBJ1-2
TGTGCCATCAGAGGGGTTAGGGGTCAGGGAATGAGCTACACCTTC
CAIRGVRGQGMSYTF
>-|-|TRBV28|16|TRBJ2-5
TGTGCCAGCAGTTTACTGGTGGGGGGACAGCAAGAGACCCAGTACTTC
CASSLLVGGQQETQYF
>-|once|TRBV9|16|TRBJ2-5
TGTGCCAGCAGCGTTCGGCCCAGGGGCGACCAAGAGACCCAGTACTTC
CASSVRPRGDQETQYF
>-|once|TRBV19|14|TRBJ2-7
TGTGCCAGTAGTATCCGACAGGGAGGCTACGAGCAGTACTTC
CASSIRQGGYEQYF
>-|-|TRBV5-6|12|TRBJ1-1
TGTGCCAGCAGCTTGAGTCGAGGGGAAGCTTTCTTT
CASSLSRGEAFF
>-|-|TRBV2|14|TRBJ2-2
TGTGCCAGCAGTCTGGCGGTGAACACCGGGGAGCTGTTTTTT
CASSLAVNTGELFF
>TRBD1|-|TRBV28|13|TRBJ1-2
TGTGCCAGCAGTCCGGACAGGAACTATGGCTACACCTTC
CASSPDRNYGYTF
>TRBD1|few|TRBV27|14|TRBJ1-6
TGTGCCAGCAGTTTGGGACAGGTCAATTCACCCCTCCACTTT
CASSLGQVNSPLHF
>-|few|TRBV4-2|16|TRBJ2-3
TGTGCCAGCAGCCACTTTGACAGGGAGGCAACAGATACGCAGTATTTT
CASSHFDREATDTQYF
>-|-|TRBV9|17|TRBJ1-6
TGTGCCAGCAGCGCCCAACAGATGCCGGTTTATAATTCACCCCTCCACTTT
CASSAQQMPVYNSPLHF
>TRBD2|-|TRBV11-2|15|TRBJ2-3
TGTGCCAGCAGCCCACTAGCGGGAGGGCGAGATACGCAGTATTTT
CASSPLAGGRDTQYF
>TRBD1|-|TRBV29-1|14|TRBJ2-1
TGCAGCGTCTCGGGACAGGGTATTTACAATGAGCAGTTCTTC
CSVSGQGIYNEQFF
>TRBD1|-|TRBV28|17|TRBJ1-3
TGTGCCAGCAATATCCGGGACAGGGTCTACTCTGGAAACACCATATATTTT
CASNIRDRVYSGNTIYF
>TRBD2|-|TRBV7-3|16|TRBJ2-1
TGTGCCAGCAGCTCTCCCCCTGGCGGGAGTCTGAATGAGCAGTTCTTC
CASSSPPGGSLNEQFF
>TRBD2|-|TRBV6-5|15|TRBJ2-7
TGTGCCAGCAGGGTAACTAGCGGGAGCTTCGACGAGCAGTACTTC
CASRVTSGSFDEQYF